This is a list of T cell receptor beta chains from one sample in a study of T-cell memory formation after mild COVID-19. TCRdb fed the 5' RACE reads into MiXCR, producing one record per CDR3 protein. The table has around 340,000 distinct CDR3 sequences, around a fifth seen once. Material: PBMCs or a T cell subset sorted from them (not recorded which). These receptors were collected from an adult woman who had mild COVID-19 (a few samples of this study predate the infection). Cell type and time point are not known. CDR3s include the opening cysteine and the closing phenylalanine or tryptophan. Fields, in order: J gene, V gene, D gene, clone size, CDR3 protein, CDR3 DNA. The D gene is left open where the match is weak. Rows give clone size only sometimes, using once, few, many, or a class for an expanded clone.

J gene: TRBJ2-1; V gene: TRBV5-6; D gene: TRBD2; clone size: few; CDR3 protein: CASSDDWRGIYNEQFF; CDR3 DNA: TGTGCCAGCAGCGACGACTGGCGGGGGATCTACAATGAGCAGTTCTTC
J gene: TRBJ2-3; V gene: TRBV5-1; D gene: TRBD1; clone size: -; CDR3 protein: CASRWGQASSTDTQYF; CDR3 DNA: TGCGCCAGCAGATGGGGACAGGCCTCTAGCACAGATACGCAGTATTTT
J gene: TRBJ2-3; V gene: TRBV5-1; D gene: TRBD1; clone size: few; CDR3 protein: CASSTDRGPDTQYF; CDR3 DNA: TGCGCCAGCAGCACGGACAGGGGGCCAGATACGCAGTATTTT
J gene: TRBJ2-3; V gene: TRBV21-1; D gene: -; clone size: -; CDR3 protein: CASSMGGRSTDTQYF; CDR3 DNA: TGTGCCAGCAGCATGGGGGGGAGGTCGACAGATACGCAGTATTTT
J gene: TRBJ1-1; V gene: TRBV4-1; D gene: -; clone size: -; CDR3 protein: CASSQGGGHLNTEAFF; CDR3 DNA: TGCGCCAGCAGCCAAGGGGGAGGACATTTGAACACTGAAGCTTTCTTT
J gene: TRBJ1-2; V gene: TRBV9; D gene: -; clone size: few; CDR3 protein: CASPLPPDWTF; CDR3 DNA: TGTGCCAGCCCCCTCCCCCCGGACTGGACCTTC
J gene: TRBJ2-7; V gene: TRBV5-1; D gene: -; clone size: -; CDR3 protein: CASRVGIGYEQYF; CDR3 DNA: TGCGCCAGCAGAGTGGGCATCGGCTACGAGCAGTACTTC
J gene: TRBJ2-7; V gene: TRBV11-1; D gene: TRBD2; clone size: -; CDR3 protein: CASSFERGPYEQYF; CDR3 DNA: TGTGCCAGCAGCTTTGAGCGGGGGCCCTACGAGCAGTACTTC
J gene: TRBJ2-1; V gene: TRBV2; D gene: -; clone size: -; CDR3 protein: CASKRRVDEQFF; CDR3 DNA: TGTGCCAGCAAGCGCAGGGTAGATGAGCAGTTCTTC
J gene: TRBJ2-3; V gene: TRBV20-1; D gene: TRBD2; clone size: -; CDR3 protein: CSALAGTRVTDTQYF; CDR3 DNA: TGCAGTGCTTTAGCCGGGACTAGGGTCACAGATACGCAGTATTTT
J gene: TRBJ2-2; V gene: TRBV7-8; D gene: TRBD2; clone size: few; CDR3 protein: CASSLALAGAVPNTGELFF; CDR3 DNA: TGTGCCAGCAGCTTAGCACTAGCGGGAGCGGTCCCGAACACCGGGGAGCTGTTTTTT
J gene: TRBJ2-7; V gene: TRBV4-1; D gene: -; clone size: few; CDR3 protein: CASSHLDSSEQYF; CDR3 DNA: TGCGCCAGCAGCCACTTGGACAGTAGCGAGCAGTACTTC
J gene: TRBJ2-5; V gene: TRBV6-5; D gene: -; clone size: few; CDR3 protein: CASSYLDGETQYF; CDR3 DNA: TGTGCCAGCAGTTACCTCGATGGGGAGACCCAGTACTTC
J gene: TRBJ2-1; V gene: TRBV30; D gene: -; clone size: once; CDR3 protein: CAWSGFRGSSYNEQFF; CDR3 DNA: TGTGCCTGGAGCGGCTTCCGGGGGAGCTCCTACAATGAGCAGTTCTTC
J gene: TRBJ1-2; V gene: TRBV4-2; D gene: -; clone size: few; CDR3 protein: CASSQGQGSGYTF; CDR3 DNA: TGTGCCAGCAGCCAAGGCCAAGGAAGCGGCTACACCTTC
J gene: TRBJ1-6; V gene: TRBV9; D gene: -; clone size: few; CDR3 protein: CASSPHLSSYNSPLHF; CDR3 DNA: TGTGCCAGCAGCCCCCACCTGAGCTCCTATAATTCACCCCTCCACTTT
J gene: TRBJ2-1; V gene: TRBV19; D gene: -; clone size: -; CDR3 protein: CASSIGGSGLYNEQFF; CDR3 DNA: TGTGCCAGTAGTATAGGGGGTAGCGGCCTTTACAATGAGCAGTTCTTC
J gene: TRBJ1-1; V gene: TRBV6-2/TRBV6-3; D gene: -; clone size: few; CDR3 protein: CASSWGGSEAFF; CDR3 DNA: TGTGCCAGCAGTTGGGGCGGCTCCGAAGCTTTCTTT
J gene: TRBJ1-3; V gene: TRBV9; D gene: -; clone size: -; CDR3 protein: CASSVGDRWGGADGNTIYF; CDR3 DNA: TGTGCCAGCAGCGTAGGGGATCGGTGGGGAGGAGCAGACGGAAACACCATATATTTT
J gene: TRBJ2-1; V gene: TRBV7-6; D gene: -; clone size: few; CDR3 protein: CASAGVSNEQFF; CDR3 DNA: TGTGCCAGCGCCGGGGTCTCCAATGAGCAGTTCTTC
J gene: TRBJ1-1; V gene: TRBV23-1; D gene: -; clone size: -; CDR3 protein: CASTAFGEGVTEAFF; CDR3 DNA: TGCGCCAGCACAGCCTTCGGGGAAGGGGTCACTGAAGCTTTCTTT
J gene: TRBJ2-1; V gene: TRBV24-1; D gene: -; clone size: few; CDR3 protein: CATSDLHRHEQFF; CDR3 DNA: TGTGCCACCAGTGATTTGCATCGGCATGAGCAGTTCTTC
J gene: TRBJ1-2; V gene: TRBV3-1; D gene: -; clone size: -; CDR3 protein: CASSPEGHRNGYTF; CDR3 DNA: TGTGCCAGCAGCCCCGAGGGGCACAGAAATGGCTACACCTTC
J gene: TRBJ2-3; V gene: TRBV7-2; D gene: TRBD2; clone size: -; CDR3 protein: CASGAGTSGTDTQYF; CDR3 DNA: TGTGCCAGCGGCGCCGGGACTAGCGGCACAGATACGCAGTATTTT
J gene: TRBJ2-7; V gene: TRBV30; D gene: -; clone size: -; CDR3 protein: CAWSALLHEQYF; CDR3 DNA: TGTGCCTGGAGTGCCCTTTTGCACGAGCAGTACTTC
J gene: TRBJ2-7; V gene: TRBV7-6; D gene: -; clone size: few; CDR3 protein: CASSRSSAVEQYF; CDR3 DNA: TGTGCCAGCAGCCGTAGTAGCGCGGTCGAGCAGTACTTC
J gene: TRBJ2-1; V gene: TRBV12-3/TRBV12-4; D gene: -; clone size: -; CDR3 protein: CASSLYGAPRENLVYNEQFF; CDR3 DNA: TGTGCCAGCAGTTTATACGGGGCACCAAGGGAAAACCTCGTCTACAATGAGCAGTTCTTC
J gene: TRBJ2-6; V gene: TRBV6-2/TRBV6-3; D gene: -; clone size: few; CDR3 protein: CASSHRVSGANVLTF; CDR3 DNA: TGTGCCAGCAGCCACAGGGTTTCTGGGGCCAACGTCCTGACTTTC
J gene: TRBJ2-1; V gene: TRBV7-9; D gene: -; clone size: -; CDR3 protein: CASSMRDSGEQFF; CDR3 DNA: TGTGCCAGCAGTATGCGGGATTCTGGGGAGCAGTTCTTC
J gene: TRBJ2-2; V gene: TRBV4-1; D gene: -; clone size: -; CDR3 protein: CASSHPSTRNTGELFF; CDR3 DNA: TGCGCCAGCAGCCACCCCTCTACACGAAACACCGGGGAGCTGTTTTTT
J gene: TRBJ2-3; V gene: TRBV24-1; D gene: -; clone size: few; CDR3 protein: CATSARQGSPQDTQYF; CDR3 DNA: TGTGCCACCAGTGCCAGGCAAGGTAGCCCCCAGGATACGCAGTATTTT
J gene: TRBJ2-2; V gene: TRBV5-1; D gene: -; clone size: -; CDR3 protein: CASSLQGQGSTGELFF; CDR3 DNA: TGCGCCAGCAGCTTGCAGGGGCAGGGTAGCACCGGGGAGCTGTTTTTT
J gene: TRBJ1-5; V gene: TRBV7-2; D gene: -; clone size: -; CDR3 protein: CASRLVGGSQPQHF; CDR3 DNA: TGTGCCAGCAGATTGGTGGGGGGCAGTCAGCCCCAGCATTTT
J gene: TRBJ2-3; V gene: TRBV24-1; D gene: TRBD1; clone size: once; CDR3 protein: CATSDPGQGGTSTDTQYF; CDR3 DNA: TGTGCCACCAGTGACCCTGGACAGGGTGGGACTAGCACAGATACGCAGTATTTT
J gene: TRBJ2-3; V gene: TRBV11-2; D gene: -; clone size: few; CDR3 protein: CASSPFGNRVSTDTQYF; CDR3 DNA: TGTGCCAGCAGCCCATTCGGCAACAGGGTCAGCACAGATACGCAGTATTTT
J gene: TRBJ2-4; V gene: TRBV9; D gene: TRBD2; clone size: -; CDR3 protein: CASSGGSLGSIQYF; CDR3 DNA: TGTGCCAGCAGTGGCGGGAGCCTTGGGAGCATTCAGTACTTC
J gene: TRBJ2-2; V gene: TRBV5-1; D gene: -; clone size: -; CDR3 protein: CASSSTSGSGELFF; CDR3 DNA: TGCGCCAGCAGCTCCACTTCAGGGTCCGGGGAGCTGTTTTTT
J gene: TRBJ1-2; V gene: TRBV30; D gene: TRBD1; clone size: few; CDR3 protein: CAYPGQVGRGYTF; CDR3 DNA: TGTGCCTACCCTGGACAGGTTGGGCGCGGCTACACCTTC
J gene: TRBJ2-5; V gene: TRBV5-1; D gene: TRBD1; clone size: -; CDR3 protein: CASSARNPDRTRPVLETQYF; CDR3 DNA: TGCGCCAGCAGCGCGCGCAACCCGGACAGGACCCGACCCGTATTAGAGACCCAGTACTTC
J gene: TRBJ1-2; V gene: TRBV6-5; D gene: -; clone size: -; CDR3 protein: CASSITGPSYGYTF; CDR3 DNA: TGTGCCAGCAGTATCACAGGGCCATCCTATGGCTACACCTTC
J gene: TRBJ2-2; V gene: TRBV12-3/TRBV12-4; D gene: TRBD2; clone size: many; CDR3 protein: CASSLAGTGTGELFF; CDR3 DNA: TGTGCCAGCAGCTTAGCGGGGACGGGTACCGGGGAGCTGTTTTTT
J gene: TRBJ2-2; V gene: TRBV5-1; D gene: -; clone size: -; CDR3 protein: CASSNDRLPGELFF; CDR3 DNA: TGCGCCAGCAGCAACGACAGATTGCCCGGGGAGCTGTTTTTT
J gene: TRBJ2-7; V gene: TRBV12-3/TRBV12-4; D gene: TRBD2; clone size: few; CDR3 protein: CASSQGLAATYEQYF; CDR3 DNA: TGTGCCAGCAGTCAGGGACTAGCAGCAACCTACGAGCAGTACTTC
J gene: TRBJ1-2; V gene: TRBV9; D gene: TRBD1; clone size: -; CDR3 protein: CASSVGTGPANYGYTF; CDR3 DNA: TGTGCCAGCAGCGTAGGGACAGGGCCAGCTAACTATGGCTACACCTTC
J gene: TRBJ2-2; V gene: TRBV7-9; D gene: -; clone size: few; CDR3 protein: CASSSRTGTGELFF; CDR3 DNA: TGTGCCAGCAGCTCCCGGACGGGCACCGGGGAGCTGTTTTTT
J gene: TRBJ2-3; V gene: TRBV6-6; D gene: TRBD2; clone size: few; CDR3 protein: CASSYRSSGGSTDTQYF; CDR3 DNA: TGTGCCAGCAGTTATCGCTCTAGCGGGGGGAGCACAGATACGCAGTATTTT
J gene: TRBJ2-5; V gene: TRBV6-5; D gene: TRBD2; clone size: -; CDR3 protein: CASSYSGGEETQYF; CDR3 DNA: TGTGCCAGCAGTTACTCGGGAGGGGAAGAGACCCAGTACTTC